This T cell receptor (beta chain) was sequenced for a study of tumor and adjacent non-tumor tissue in lung cancer. The template was RNA from unsorted bulk tissue. TCRbeta libraries were built with three rounds of nested PCR, modified from ARM-PCR. TCRdb reanalysed the multiplex PCR reads using MiXCR and keeps one entry per CDR3 protein. The data contain 200,000 to 250,000 distinct CDR3 sequences, 71% of them singletons. This receptor was obtained from a man aged 55-75 years with non-small cell lung cancer. The sample was lung tumor tissue.

CDR3 amino acids: CASILARTRRVIEAFF. The CDR3 DNA reads as TGTGCCAGCATCCTAGCTAGGACAAGGAGAGTCATTGAAGCTTTCTTT. The chain joins TRBV6-1 to TRBJ1-1; perhaps TRBD1 as D (5 bases). V was trimmed by 7 bases and J by 7 bases, leaving 25 bases between them. Germline CDR1 and CDR2: MNHNS and SASEGT. This CDR3 is built from 16 residues.